This T cell receptor (beta chain) emerged from a study of cytomegalovirus exposure and HLA in healthy donors. Whole-study findings and limits: In an earlier analysis, in 620 or so donors, most V segments appeared productive either ~90% or ~30% of the time. Rarity characterized most TCR sequences, yet some public TCRs appeared in many donors.

As to this clone: Its antigen is currently unknown.

The PCR made use of 60 Vbeta and 13 Jbeta primers. The assay was immunoSEQ multiplex PCR, and TCRdb's table has in-frame clones only and misses some. The sample records approximately 120,000 clones, approximately 78% being singletons. Germline V gives CDR1 SGDLS, CDR2 YYNGEE. The CDR3 sequence is 15 residues long. The ends lost 0 bases at V and 4 bases at J; junction bases unmatched: 3. Healthy bone marrow donors supplied every sample. Specimen: PBMCs. This TCR was sampled from a man aged 25 to 40 in good health and CMV-seropositive. J is TRBJ2-7 and V is TRBV9; 11 nucleotides line up with TRBD2. The CDR3 reads CASSVALAGEYEQYF. The DNA for the CDR3 is TGTGCCAGCAGCGTAGCACTAGCGGGAGAATACGAGCAGTACTTC. The variable domain in full, completed from reference TRBV9 and TRBJ2-7, reads DSGVTQTPKHLITATGQRVTLRCSPRSGDLSVYWYQQSLDQGLQFLIQYYNGEERAKGNILERFSAQQFPDLHSELNLSSLELGDSALYFCASSVALAGEYEQYFGPGTRLTVT.